Listed below are T cell receptor beta chains from one sample, sequenced in a study of cytomegalovirus exposure and HLA in healthy donors. Assay used: immunoSEQ multiplex PCR; TCRdb lists only in-frame clones, some missing. In the table there are 150,000 or so clones, around 80% of which are singletons. The sequenced sample was PBMCs. These receptor sequences come from a man aged 40-49 years in good health and CMV-seropositive. The CDR3 runs from the conserved cysteine through the conserved F or W. A D gene is named only where the DNA matches it firmly. Rows give clone size only sometimes, using once, few, many, or a class for an expanded clone.

abundance,v_gene,j_gene,d_gene,CDR3nt,CDR3aa
.,TRBV7-8,TRBJ1-4,.,TGTGCCAGCAGCTTACGTTCGGGTGCAACTAATGAAAAACTGTTTTTT,CASSLRSGATNEKLFF
.,TRBV4-1,TRBJ2-7,TRBD2,TGCGCCAGCAGCCGGGACGCGGGGGGAGTTGCCTACGAGCAGTACTTC,CASSRDAGGVAYEQYF
few,TRBV5-1,TRBJ2-7,TRBD2,TGCGCCAGCAGCTACGGACTAGCGGGAGCCTCAAAAAGAGTCTACGAGCAGTACTTC,CASSYGLAGASKRVYEQYF
.,TRBV14,TRBJ2-7,TRBD2,TGCGCCAGCAGCCCTAGCGGGAGTCCTAACTACGAGCAGTACTTC,CASSPSGSPNYEQYF
.,TRBV9,TRBJ2-2,.,TGTGCCAGCAGCCGCCAGGGCACCGGGGAGCTGTTTTTT,CASSRQGTGELFF
.,TRBV21-1,TRBJ1-5,.,TGTGCCAGCCCAGGGATTACGGGGGGTCCTCAGCCCCAGCATTTT,CASPGITGGPQPQHF
.,TRBV28,TRBJ1-4,TRBD1,TGTGCCAGCATGACGGGACAGGGGCAAAAACTGTTTTTT,CASMTGQGQKLFF
.,TRBV9,TRBJ2-5,TRBD2,TGTGCCAGCAGCGTAGGGGGGGGAGCGGGAGAGACCCAGTACTTC,CASSVGGGAGETQYF
few,TRBV7-8,TRBJ2-3,.,TGTGCCAGCAGCTTAGTCGGGACAGATACGCAGTATTTT,CASSLVGTDTQYF
.,TRBV6-6,TRBJ2-6,.,TGTGCCAGCACACGACCGCACTCTGGGGCCAACGGCCTGACTTTC,CASTRPHSGANGLTF
once,TRBV5-1,TRBJ1-1,.,TGCGCCAGCAGCCCACGGGGGGGGGACACTGAAGCTTTCTTT,CASSPRGGDTEAFF
few,TRBV10-3,TRBJ2-2,TRBD1,TGTGCCATCTCAGGACAGGGAAGGGCCGGGGAGCTGTTTTTT,CAISGQGRAGELFF
.,TRBV18,TRBJ2-1,TRBD1,TGTGCCAGCTCACCAACTAGACAGGGACAGTTCTTC,CASSPTRQGQFF
.,TRBV5-1,TRBJ2-5,.,TGCGCCAGCAGCCAGTTTCACGACCAAGAGACCCAGTACTTC,CASSQFHDQETQYF
.,TRBV4-3,TRBJ2-7,TRBD2,TGCGCCAGCAGCCCGGGACTAGCGGGAGCAGGGTACGAGCAGTACTTC,CASSPGLAGAGYEQYF
.,TRBV27,TRBJ2-3,TRBD2,TGTGCCAGCAGCTTTTTAAGCGGGAGCTTAGATACGCAGTATTTT,CASSFLSGSLDTQYF
.,TRBV25-1,TRBJ2-5,.,TGTGCCAGCAGTGAACTACAAGAGACCCAGTACTTC,CASSELQETQYF
.,TRBV7-9,TRBJ2-1,.,TGTGCCAGCAGCTTAAGTGCCGGTATCGAGCAGTTCTTC,CASSLSAGIEQFF
.,TRBV7-9,TRBJ2-1,TRBD2,TGTGCCAGCAGCTTAAGTCTAGCGGGGTCCTACAATGAGCAGTTCTTC,CASSLSLAGSYNEQFF
.,TRBV6-5,TRBJ1-5,.,TGTGCCAGCAGTTCGACAGACGGACAGCCCCAGCATTTT,CASSSTDGQPQHF
.,TRBV7-3,TRBJ2-7,TRBD1,TGTGCCAGCAGCCCACAGGGGGGAACCTACGAGCAGTACTTC,CASSPQGGTYEQYF
.,TRBV6-6,TRBJ2-1,TRBD2,TGTGCCAGCATTAAGACTAGCGGGAGGGGTCTGGAAGAGCAGTTCTTC,CASIKTSGRGLEEQFF
.,TRBV7-9,TRBJ2-3,TRBD2,TGTGCCAGCAGCAGCGGGATAATCGGGTGGATGGCAGATACGCAGTATTTT,CASSSGIIGWMADTQYF
.,TRBV28,TRBJ1-1,.,TGTGCCAGCAGACGGACCGGGGGCACTGAAGCTTTCTTT,CASRRTGGTEAFF
once,TRBV16,TRBJ2-1,.,TGTGCCAGCAGCCTGATATCAGGGGGGAAGGTTGAGCAGTTCTTC,CASSLISGGKVEQFF
.,TRBV5-1,TRBJ2-3,TRBD2,TGCGCCAGCAGCTTGGGAGCTAGCGGGGATAGGGATACGCAGTATTTT,CASSLGASGDRDTQYF
.,TRBV2,TRBJ2-7,.,TGTGCCAGCAGTGCCATCGGGGGGCTTACCCCCTACGAGCAGTACTTC,CASSAIGGLTPYEQYF
few,TRBV18,TRBJ2-3,TRBD2,TGTGCCAGCTCACCCCTCCCAGGCGGGCGGGAGGGCCTGCATACGCAGTATTTT,CASSPLPGGREGLHTQYF
.,TRBV5-1,TRBJ2-7,TRBD1,TGCGCCAGCAGCTCCGGGACAGGTTCCCTCTACGAGCAGTACTTC,CASSSGTGSLYEQYF
.,TRBV19,TRBJ2-1,TRBD2,TGTGCCAGTAGTATAGATTTAGCGGGCTACAATGAGCAGTTCTTC,CASSIDLAGYNEQFF
.,TRBV11-3,TRBJ2-2,.,TGTGCCAGCAGCTTGGGACCAGGGGGGACCGGGGAGCTGTTTTTT,CASSLGPGGTGELFF
.,TRBV27,TRBJ2-1,TRBD1,TGTGCCAGCAGTTTAGGGGACAGGCTCGCCTTAAATGAGCAGTTCTTC,CASSLGDRLALNEQFF
once,TRBV13,TRBJ2-7,TRBD2,TGTGCCAGCAGCCAATTGGGACTAGCGGGATACGAGCAGTACTTC,CASSQLGLAGYEQYF
.,TRBV5-8,TRBJ2-3,TRBD2,TGTGCCAGCAGCCTCGGGGGGGTAAGGAGCACAGATACGCAGTATTTT,CASSLGGVRSTDTQYF
many,TRBV5-4,TRBJ2-1,.,TGTGCCAGCAGCTTGCCATTCCTTATAGGGGCCCCGCGGCAGTTCTTC,CASSLPFLIGAPRQFF
once,TRBV6-1,TRBJ1-6,TRBD1,TGTGCCAGCAAAGGGGGCCACTCCTATAATTCACCCCTCCACTTT,CASKGGHSYNSPLHF